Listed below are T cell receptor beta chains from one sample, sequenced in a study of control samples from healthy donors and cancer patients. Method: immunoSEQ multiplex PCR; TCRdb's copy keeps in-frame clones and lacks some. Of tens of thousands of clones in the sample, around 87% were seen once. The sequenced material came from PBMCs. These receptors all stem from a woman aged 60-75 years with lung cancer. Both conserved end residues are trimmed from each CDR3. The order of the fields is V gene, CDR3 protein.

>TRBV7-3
ASSLVPGLETQY
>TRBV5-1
ASSPETGGNQPQH
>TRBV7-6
ASSLVSLDSGANVLT
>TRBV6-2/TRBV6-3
ASSLDGAGDTGNTIY
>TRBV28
ASSLFMGNEQF
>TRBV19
VSLGNRLNTEAF
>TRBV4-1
ASSQYPGQGAAGELF
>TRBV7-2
ASSLGGNEKLF
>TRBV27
ASSLKGAKNIQY
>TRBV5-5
ASSRSGQGDSNQPQH
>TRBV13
ASSLTSWGETQY
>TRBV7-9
ASSFLNSGANVLT
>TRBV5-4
ASSSGQGGTEAF
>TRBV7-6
ASSRRGSGSRVGETQY
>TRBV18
ASSPTRRGSYEQY
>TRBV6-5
ASRGPFTGELF
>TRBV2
ASRGDRGETQY
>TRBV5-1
ASSLSGSGEGYT
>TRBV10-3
AILPGQGGEKLF
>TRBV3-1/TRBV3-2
ASSQASPYEQY
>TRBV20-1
SASGGDEKLF
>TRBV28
ASSSSQGAHGYT
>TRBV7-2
ASSLGKEYEQY
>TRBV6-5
ASSGWSGNTIY
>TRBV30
AWSFGGRGQF
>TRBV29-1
SVFEASNEQF
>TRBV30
AWAGELGETQY
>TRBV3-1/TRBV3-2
ASSQPERETEQF
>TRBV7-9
ASSRGSDQPQH
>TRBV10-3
AISPGGIHNEQF
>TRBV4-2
ASSRQGDGETQY
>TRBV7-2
ATASTSTSRAGELF
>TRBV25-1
ASTQGGNSNYGYT
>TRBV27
ASSSPGQGMNTEAF
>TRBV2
ASSAMTDAADGYT
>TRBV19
ASTGDGYT